This TCR beta chain was captured in a study of blood T cell repertoires in COVID-19. Study details: COVID-19 samples, acute and convalescent, were from the United States, Italy and Spain.

V lost 4 bases and J 4 bases, leaving 8 bases between the germline ends. The CDR3 runs 13 residues. CDR1 is SGHDN, CDR2 FVKESK, per germline. TCRdb's table, derived via immunoSEQ multiplex PCR, lists solely in-frame clones and lacks some. The sample contains under 200,000 clones, about 80% of which appear only once. The chain has TRBV14 and TRBJ1-3, with a possible D match to TRBD1 (6 bases). Sequencing used peripheral blood. The TCR sequence derives from a man in his 70s who had recovered from COVID-19. CDR3: CASSLTGGNTIYF. The CDR3 DNA sequence: TGTGCCAGCAGCCTTACAGGGGGAAACACCATATATTTT.